This is a list of T cell receptor beta chains from one sample in a study of beta chain features in type 1 diabetes. Clones were read by immunoSEQ multiplex PCR, and TCRdb kept only the in-frame ones, dropping some. The repertoire includes 150,000 to 190,000 clones, about 8.5% of them detected once, and approximately 0.65% sits in the top ten. Sequencing was performed on central memory CD4+ T cells from blood. The receptors stem from a man aged 18 to 30 in good health. CDR3s include the opening cysteine and the closing phenylalanine or tryptophan. A D gene is named only where the DNA matches it firmly. Not all rows give a size; the values are once, few, many and, for expanded clones, a class.

V	D	size	J	CDR3	DNA
TRBV5-1	TRBD2	few	TRBJ2-3	CASTAGLAGYTQYF	TGCGCCAGCACCGCTGGGCTAGCGGGATATACGCAGTATTTT
TRBV25-1	TRBD1	few	TRBJ2-3	CASSEDRGTDTQYF	TGTGCCAGCAGTGAGGACAGGGGCACAGATACGCAGTATTTT
TRBV28	-	few	TRBJ2-6	CASTGHLYTGANVLTF	TGTGCCAGCACGGGACATCTTTATACTGGGGCCAACGTCCTGACTTTC
TRBV29-1	-	many	TRBJ2-5	CSVHQDQETQYF	TGCAGCGTCCATCAGGACCAAGAGACCCAGTACTTC
TRBV30	-	few	TRBJ1-1	CAWSVLLRMGRLSNTEAFF	TGTGCCTGGAGTGTACTTCTTCGTATGGGGCGGCTATCCAACACTGAAGCTTTCTTT
TRBV7-2	-	-	TRBJ1-2	CASSLGEMGYGYTF	TGTGCCAGCAGCTTAGGGGAGATGGGGTATGGCTACACCTTC
TRBV28	TRBD2	few	TRBJ2-3	CASSSFLAGSTDTQYF	TGTGCCAGCAGTTCCTTCCTAGCGGGGAGCACAGATACGCAGTATTTT
TRBV30	-	few	TRBJ2-5	CAWRSQETQYF	TGTGCCTGGAGGTCTCAAGAGACCCAGTACTTC
TRBV4-1	-	many	TRBJ1-4	CASSQNKGYEKLFF	TGCGCCAGCAGCCAAAACAAGGGGTACGAAAAACTGTTTTTT
TRBV5-1	TRBD2	few	TRBJ2-1	CASSLGLAGVEEQFF	TGCGCCAGCAGCTTGGGGCTAGCGGGAGTAGAAGAGCAGTTCTTC
TRBV13	TRBD1	-	TRBJ2-5	CASSSLAGGVLGTQYF	TGTGCCAGCAGCTCATTAGCAGGGGGCGTGTTAGGGACCCAGTACTTC
TRBV13	TRBD1	many	TRBJ2-7	CASRRQGVGEQYF	TGTGCCAGCAGACGACAGGGGGTGGGCGAGCAGTACTTC
TRBV28	TRBD1	-	TRBJ2-5	CASKKPTGDTETQYF	TGTGCCAGCAAGAAACCTACAGGGGATACAGAGACCCAGTACTTC
TRBV5-4	TRBD1	-	TRBJ2-7	CASSLQGARGEQYF	TGTGCCAGCAGCTTGCAGGGGGCGCGGGGCGAGCAGTACTTC
TRBV7-2	TRBD1	few	TRBJ2-4	CASSLTGSAKNIQYF	TGTGCCAGCAGCCTGACAGGGTCGGCCAAAAACATTCAGTACTTC
TRBV18	TRBD1	few	TRBJ1-3	CASSPAYPGQANTIYF	TGTGCCAGCTCACCCGCTTATCCCGGACAGGCAAACACCATATATTTT
TRBV7-9	-	few	TRBJ2-3	CASSRTGGRSTDTQYF	TGTGCCAGCAGCCGAACGGGGGGCCGAAGCACAGATACGCAGTATTTT
TRBV5-8	-	few	TRBJ1-4	CASSLGQSNEKLFF	TGTGCCAGCAGCTTGGGACAGTCTAATGAAAAACTGTTTTTT
TRBV7-2	-	few	TRBJ1-5	CASRAGGGNQPQHF	TGTGCCAGCAGGGCCGGGGGGGGCAATCAGCCCCAGCATTTT
TRBV7-2	TRBD1	few	TRBJ2-3	CASSQTGTDTDTQYF	TGTGCCAGCAGCCAAACCGGGACAGACACAGATACGCAGTATTTT
TRBV7-6	TRBD2	few	TRBJ2-5	CASSPAGTSGSKTQYF	TGTGCCAGCAGCCCGGCGGGTACTAGCGGGAGTAAGACCCAGTACTTC
TRBV5-1	-	few	TRBJ2-5	CASTLNQGETQYF	TGCGCCAGCACCCTGAACCAGGGAGAGACCCAGTACTTC
TRBV27	-	few	TRBJ2-2	CASSLGQYTGELFF	TGTGCCAGCAGTTTGGGGCAGTACACCGGGGAGCTGTTTTTT
TRBV2	-	-	TRBJ1-5	CASGRGGNRNQPQHF	TGTGCCAGCGGGAGGGGAGGGAACCGCAATCAGCCCCAGCATTTT
TRBV2	-	-	TRBJ1-2	CASSRPRYGYTF	TGTGCCAGCAGCAGGCCCCGCTATGGCTACACCTTC
TRBV11-3	TRBD1	-	TRBJ1-1	CASSPGGTGLRNTEAFF	TGTGCCAGCAGCCCTGGCGGGACAGGGCTCCGGAACACTGAAGCTTTCTTT
TRBV19	TRBD1	-	TRBJ1-2	CASSFIYAGTGGDNTGYTF	TGTGCCAGTAGTTTTATCTACGCTGGGACAGGGGGCGATAATACTGGCTACACCTTC
TRBV6-1	TRBD1	few	TRBJ2-7	CASSERPGQGYEQYF	TGTGCCAGCAGTGAGCGACCGGGACAGGGCTACGAGCAGTACTTC
TRBV4-3	TRBD1	many	TRBJ2-7	CASSHMGQAEAAEQYF	TGCGCCAGCAGCCATATGGGACAGGCTGAGGCCGCCGAGCAGTACTTC
TRBV9	-	-	TRBJ2-3	CASSVEQTRDTQYF	TGTGCCAGCAGCGTAGAACAGACGAGAGATACGCAGTATTTT
TRBV19	TRBD1	-	TRBJ1-1	CASSDRVGAMNTEAFF	TGTGCCAGTAGCGACAGGGTCGGAGCGATGAACACTGAAGCTTTCTTT
TRBV4-2	TRBD2	few	TRBJ2-7	CASSQGTNSGGEYEQYF	TGTGCCAGCAGCCAGGGGACCAATAGCGGGGGGGAATACGAGCAGTACTTC
TRBV30	TRBD2	few	TRBJ2-7	CAWSGGGSYEQYF	TGTGCCTGGAGTGGGGGGGGGTCCTACGAGCAGTACTTC
TRBV23-1	TRBD1	many	TRBJ2-7	CASSQPGQGTYEQYF	TGCGCCAGCAGTCAACCGGGACAGGGAACCTACGAGCAGTACTTC
TRBV4-2	-	-	TRBJ1-4	CASRSQDGYEKLFF	TGTGCCAGCAGGAGTCAGGATGGTTATGAAAAACTGTTTTTT
TRBV27	TRBD1	many	TRBJ1-1	CASSSRHRDRLNTEAFF	TGTGCCAGCAGTTCGAGGCACCGGGACAGATTAAACACTGAAGCTTTCTTT
TRBV5-1	-	few	TRBJ1-1	CASSFSKDTEAFF	TGCGCCAGCAGCTTTAGCAAGGACACTGAAGCTTTCTTT
TRBV5-1	-	-	TRBJ2-1	CASSPGLGAHNEQFF	TGCGCCAGCAGCCCAGGGTTGGGGGCCCACAATGAGCAGTTCTTC
TRBV19	TRBD1	few	TRBJ1-5	CASKFQDRGSWPQHF	TGTGCCAGTAAATTTCAGGACAGGGGCTCTTGGCCCCAGCATTTT
TRBV19	-	-	TRBJ1-1	CASSNRNTEAFF	TGTGCCAGTAGTAATAGGAACACTGAAGCTTTCTTT
TRBV28	TRBD1	few	TRBJ2-7	CASRSYVWDRGKGSPYEQYF	TGTGCCAGCAGGAGTTACGTATGGGACAGGGGGAAAGGTAGCCCCTACGAGCAGTACTTC
TRBV5-4	TRBD2	few	TRBJ2-3	CASSWGAGGAADTQYF	TGTGCCAGCAGCTGGGGAGCGGGGGGGGCGGCAGATACGCAGTATTTT
TRBV7-2	-	few	TRBJ2-3	CASSPRGGLSLSDTQYF	TGTGCCAGCAGCCCCAGGGGTGGGCTATCATTATCAGATACGCAGTATTTT
TRBV6-6	-	-	TRBJ2-1	CASSWGINEQFF	TGTGCCAGCAGTTGGGGCATCAATGAGCAGTTCTTC
TRBV6-1	TRBD1	-	TRBJ1-6	CASSTTGYSPLHF	TGTGCCAGCAGTACGACAGGGTACTCCCCCCTCCACTTT
TRBV12-5	-	-	TRBJ2-1	CASGQALIPNEQFF	TGTGCTAGTGGTCAGGCCCTTATACCGAATGAGCAGTTCTTC
TRBV5-1	-	-	TRBJ2-5	CASRVTHGGGETQYF	TGCGCCAGCAGGGTGACACATGGGGGAGGAGAGACCCAGTACTTC
TRBV25-1	TRBD1	many	TRBJ2-1	CASSAHGTEQFF	TGTGCCAGCAGTGCCCACGGGACAGAACAGTTCTTC
TRBV9	TRBD1	few	TRBJ2-7	CASSVGPGTAEQYF	TGTGCCAGCAGCGTAGGCCCCGGGACAGCCGAGCAGTACTTC
TRBV19	TRBD2	few	TRBJ2-1	CASTSISGNYNEQFF	TGTGCCAGTACCTCAATTAGCGGGAACTACAATGAGCAGTTCTTC
TRBV28	-	-	TRBJ2-7	CASMIPGYEQYF	TGTGCCAGCATGATCCCCGGCTACGAGCAGTACTTC
TRBV7-8	-	few	TRBJ2-6	CASSSFSDFGANVLTF	TGTGCCAGCAGCTCGTTTAGTGATTTTGGGGCCAACGTCCTGACTTTC
TRBV6-5	-	few	TRBJ1-2	CASSPGRRANYGYTF	TGTGCCAGCAGCCCCGGTCGCAGGGCGAACTATGGCTACACCTTC
TRBV5-6	-	few	TRBJ2-5	CASSLAKETQYF	TGTGCCAGCAGCTTGGCCAAAGAGACCCAGTACTTC
TRBV25-1	TRBD1	few	TRBJ1-4	CASRASAGGHEKLFF	TGTGCCAGCAGAGCGTCGGCAGGGGGACATGAAAAACTGTTTTTT
TRBV4-2	-	-	TRBJ2-3	CASSLVLTDTQYF	TGTGCCAGCAGCCTTGTCCTCACAGATACGCAGTATTTT
TRBV5-1	TRBD2	many	TRBJ2-7	CASSLGTSGHEQYF	TGCGCCAGCAGCCTGGGGACTAGCGGGCACGAGCAGTACTTC
TRBV7-2	TRBD2	few	TRBJ2-5	CASSSQPSGQETQYF	TGTGCCAGCAGCTCCCAGCCTAGCGGACAAGAGACCCAGTACTTC